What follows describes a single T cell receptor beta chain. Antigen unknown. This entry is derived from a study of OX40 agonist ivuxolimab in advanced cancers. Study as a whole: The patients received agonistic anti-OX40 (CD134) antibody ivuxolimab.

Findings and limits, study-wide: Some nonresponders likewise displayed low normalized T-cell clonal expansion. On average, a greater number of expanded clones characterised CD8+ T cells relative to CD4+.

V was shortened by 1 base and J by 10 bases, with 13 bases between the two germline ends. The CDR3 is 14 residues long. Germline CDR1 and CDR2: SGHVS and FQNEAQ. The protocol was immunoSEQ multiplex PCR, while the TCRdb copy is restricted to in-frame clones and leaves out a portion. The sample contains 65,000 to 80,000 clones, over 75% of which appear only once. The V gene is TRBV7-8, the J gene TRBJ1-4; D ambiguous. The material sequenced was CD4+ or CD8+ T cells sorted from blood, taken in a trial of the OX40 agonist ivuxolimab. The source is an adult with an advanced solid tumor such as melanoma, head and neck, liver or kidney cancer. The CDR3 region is CASSLVGQVGKLFF. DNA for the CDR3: TGTGCCAGCAGCTTAGTAGGGCAGGTCGGAAAACTGTTTTTT.